This TCR beta chain appears in the sequencing data of a study of blood T cell repertoires in COVID-19. Measured with immunoSEQ multiplex PCR; TCRdb has only the in-frame clones, and not every one. The sample holds around 400,000 clones, 87% seen once. This receptor was identified in a woman aged 55-69 years with COVID-19, enrolled during active disease. The sequenced sample consisted of peripheral blood.

CDR3 residues: CASSLGTDLGGKLFF. The CDR3 DNA sequence: TGTGCCAGCAGCCTCGGGACAGACCTTGGTGGAAAACTGTTTTTT. The chain combines TRBV6-6 with TRBJ1-4; 7 bases agree with TRBD1. The CDR3 is 15 amino acids. Trimming took 6 bases from V and 10 from J; bases not matched to a gene: 14. Per germline, CDR1 MNHNY and CDR2 SVGAGI (reference sequence).